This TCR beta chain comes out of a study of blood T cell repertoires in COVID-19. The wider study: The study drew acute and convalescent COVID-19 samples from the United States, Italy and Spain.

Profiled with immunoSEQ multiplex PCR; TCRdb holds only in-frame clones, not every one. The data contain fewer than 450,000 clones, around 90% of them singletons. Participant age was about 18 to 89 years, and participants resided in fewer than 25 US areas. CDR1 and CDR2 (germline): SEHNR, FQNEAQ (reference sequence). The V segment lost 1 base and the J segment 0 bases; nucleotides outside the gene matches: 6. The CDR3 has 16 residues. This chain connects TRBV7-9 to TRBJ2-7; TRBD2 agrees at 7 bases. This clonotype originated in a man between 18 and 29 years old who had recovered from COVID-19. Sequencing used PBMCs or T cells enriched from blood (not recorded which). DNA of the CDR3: TGTGCCAGCAGCTTAGTAAGCGGGAAGAGCTCCTACGAGCAGTACTTC. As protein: CASSLVSGKSSYEQYF.